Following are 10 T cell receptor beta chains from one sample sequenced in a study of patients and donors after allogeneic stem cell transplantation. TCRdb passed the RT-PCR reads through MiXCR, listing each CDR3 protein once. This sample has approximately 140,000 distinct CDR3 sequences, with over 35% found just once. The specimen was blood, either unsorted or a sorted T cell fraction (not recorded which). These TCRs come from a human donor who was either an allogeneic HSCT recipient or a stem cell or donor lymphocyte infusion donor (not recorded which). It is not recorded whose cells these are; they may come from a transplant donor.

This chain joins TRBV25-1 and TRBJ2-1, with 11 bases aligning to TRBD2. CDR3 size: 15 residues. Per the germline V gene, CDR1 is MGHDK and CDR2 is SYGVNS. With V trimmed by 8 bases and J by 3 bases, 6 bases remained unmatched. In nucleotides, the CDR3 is TGTGCCAGCGGAAACCTAGCGGGGGGCTACAATGAGCAGTTCTTC. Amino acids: CASGNLAGGYNEQFF.

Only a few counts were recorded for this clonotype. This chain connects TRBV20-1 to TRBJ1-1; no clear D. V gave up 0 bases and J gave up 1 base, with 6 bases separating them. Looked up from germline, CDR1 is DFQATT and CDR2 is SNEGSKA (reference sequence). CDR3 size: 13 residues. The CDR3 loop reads CSARDLRNTEAFF. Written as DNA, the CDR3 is TGCAGTGCTAGAGATCTACGGAACACTGAAGCTTTCTTT.

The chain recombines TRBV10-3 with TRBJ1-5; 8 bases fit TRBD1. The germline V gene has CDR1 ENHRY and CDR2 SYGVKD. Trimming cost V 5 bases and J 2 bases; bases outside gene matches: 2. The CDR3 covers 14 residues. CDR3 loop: CAISQDRGNQPQHF. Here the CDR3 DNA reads TGTGCCATCAGTCAGGACAGGGGCAATCAGCCCCAGCATTTT.

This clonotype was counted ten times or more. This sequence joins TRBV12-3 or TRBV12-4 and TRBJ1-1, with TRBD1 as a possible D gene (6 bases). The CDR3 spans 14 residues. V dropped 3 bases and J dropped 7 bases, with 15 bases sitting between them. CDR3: CASSLKRGVGEAFF. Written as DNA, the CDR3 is TGTGCCAGCAGTTTGAAAAGGGGGGTCGGTGAAGCTTTCTTT.

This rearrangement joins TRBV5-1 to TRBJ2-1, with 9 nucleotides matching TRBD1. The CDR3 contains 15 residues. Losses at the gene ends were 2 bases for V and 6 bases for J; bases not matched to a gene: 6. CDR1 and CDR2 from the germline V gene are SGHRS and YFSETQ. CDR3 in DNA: TGCGCCAGCAGCTTTCCCGGGACAGGGCCCAATGAGCAGTTCTTC. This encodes CASSFPGTGPNEQFF.

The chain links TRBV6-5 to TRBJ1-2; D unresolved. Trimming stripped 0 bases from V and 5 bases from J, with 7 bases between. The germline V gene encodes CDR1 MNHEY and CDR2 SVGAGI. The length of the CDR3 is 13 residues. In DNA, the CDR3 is TGTGCCAGCAGTTACTCACGCCTATATGGCTACACCTTC. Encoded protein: CASSYSRLYGYTF.

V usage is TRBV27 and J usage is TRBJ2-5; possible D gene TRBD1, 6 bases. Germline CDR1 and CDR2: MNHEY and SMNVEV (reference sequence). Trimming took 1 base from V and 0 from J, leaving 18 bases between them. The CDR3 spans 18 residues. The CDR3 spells CASSLFPPGQINQETQYF. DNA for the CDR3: TGTGCCAGCAGTTTATTTCCCCCGGGACAAATCAACCAAGAGACCCAGTACTTC.

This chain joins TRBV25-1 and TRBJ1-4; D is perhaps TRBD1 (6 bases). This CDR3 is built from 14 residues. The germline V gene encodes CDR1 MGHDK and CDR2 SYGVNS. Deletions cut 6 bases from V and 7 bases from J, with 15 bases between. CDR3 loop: CASRKRGAREKLFF. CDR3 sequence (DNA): TGTGCCAGCAGGAAGCGGGGGGCGCGTGAAAAACTGTTTTTT.

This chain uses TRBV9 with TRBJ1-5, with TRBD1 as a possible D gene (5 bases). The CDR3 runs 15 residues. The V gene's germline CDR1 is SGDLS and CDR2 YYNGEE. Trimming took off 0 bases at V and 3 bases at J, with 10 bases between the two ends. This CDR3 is CASSVGGSDNQPQHF. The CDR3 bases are TGTGCCAGCAGCGTAGGGGGGTCGGACAATCAGCCCCAGCATTTT.

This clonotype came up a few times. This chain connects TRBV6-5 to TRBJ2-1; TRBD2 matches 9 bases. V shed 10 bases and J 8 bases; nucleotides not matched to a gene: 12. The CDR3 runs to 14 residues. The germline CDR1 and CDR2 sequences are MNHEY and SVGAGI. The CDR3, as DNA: TGTGCCACCCTTGGCGGGGGGGCAAGGGATGAGCAGTTCTTC. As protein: CATLGGGARDEQFF.